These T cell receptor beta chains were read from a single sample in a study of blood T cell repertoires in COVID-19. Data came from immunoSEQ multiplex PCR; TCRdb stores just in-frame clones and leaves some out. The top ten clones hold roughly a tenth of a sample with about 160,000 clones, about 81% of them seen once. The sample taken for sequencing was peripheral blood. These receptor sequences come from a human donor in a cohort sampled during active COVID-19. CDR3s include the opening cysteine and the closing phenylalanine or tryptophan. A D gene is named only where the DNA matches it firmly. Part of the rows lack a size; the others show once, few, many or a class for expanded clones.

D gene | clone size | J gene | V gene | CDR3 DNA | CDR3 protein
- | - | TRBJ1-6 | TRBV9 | TGTGCCAGCAGCGTCAGAAGCTCCTATAATTCACCCCTCCACTTT | CASSVRSSYNSPLHF
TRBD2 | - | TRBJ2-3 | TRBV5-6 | TGTGCCAGCAGCTTTCTAGCGGTTTTTCCCGCTAGCACAGATACGCAGTATTTT | CASSFLAVFPASTDTQYF
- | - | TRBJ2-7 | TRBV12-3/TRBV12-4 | TGTGCCAGCAGTTTAGGCGGTCTGACCGAGCAGTACTTC | CASSLGGLTEQYF
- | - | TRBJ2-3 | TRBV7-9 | TGTGCCAGCAGCTGGGGACGGGGGGATACGCAGTATTTT | CASSWGRGDTQYF
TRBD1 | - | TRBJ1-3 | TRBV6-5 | TGTGCCAGCACAATGACAGGGGGCGGAAACACCATATATTTT | CASTMTGGGNTIYF
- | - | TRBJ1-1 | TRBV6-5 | TGTGCCAGCAGTCCCCCCCGGGGAAGGAAAACTGAAGCTTTCTTT | CASSPPRGRKTEAFF
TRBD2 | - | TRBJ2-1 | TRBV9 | TGTGCCAGCAGCGTAGATGAGCGGGGGCGCATCAATGAGCAGTTCTTC | CASSVDERGRINEQFF
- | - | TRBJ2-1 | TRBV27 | TGTGCCAGCAGCTTTAAATTGTCTTATGAGCAGTTCTTC | CASSFKLSYEQFF
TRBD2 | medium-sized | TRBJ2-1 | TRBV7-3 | TGTGCCAGCAGCCCCGACGGGGCGGGAGGCTACAATGAGCAGTTCTTC | CASSPDGAGGYNEQFF
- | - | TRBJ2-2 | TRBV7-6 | TGTGCCAGCAGCTTAGGAACGGGAGTAGGCACCGGGGAGCTGTTTTTT | CASSLGTGVGTGELFF
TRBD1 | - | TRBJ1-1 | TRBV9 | TGTGCCAGCAGTCTCCTCGACAGGGGGAACACTGAAGCTTTCTTT | CASSLLDRGNTEAFF
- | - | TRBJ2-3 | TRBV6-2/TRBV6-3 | TGTGCCAGCAGTTACCTGACTAGAACAGATACGCAGTATTTT | CASSYLTRTDTQYF
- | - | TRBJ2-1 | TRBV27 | TGTGCCAGTACTACTAGACTGGCGGCGGGACCGACCTACAATGAGCAGTTCTTC | CASTTRLAAGPTYNEQFF
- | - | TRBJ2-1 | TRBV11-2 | TGTGCCAGCAGCTTAGGCACAGAATACAATGAGCAGTTCTTC | CASSLGTEYNEQFF
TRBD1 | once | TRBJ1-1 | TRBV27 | TGTGCCAGCAGTTCACCGAGACAGGGGCACACTGAAGCTTTCTTT | CASSSPRQGHTEAFF
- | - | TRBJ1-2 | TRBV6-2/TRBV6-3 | TGTGCCAGCAGTGACACCTCCTATGGCTACACCTTC | CASSDTSYGYTF
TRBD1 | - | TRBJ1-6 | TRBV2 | TGTGCCAGCAGCGAAGGACAGGCGCGATTGATAATCCACTTT | CASSEGQARLIIHF
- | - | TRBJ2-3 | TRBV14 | TGTGCCAGCAGCCAAGGAAGGGGGGGAGACACAGATACGCAGTATTTT | CASSQGRGGDTDTQYF
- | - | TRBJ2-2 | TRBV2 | TGTGCCAGCAGACGGGGGACTAACACCGGGGAGCTGTTTTTT | CASRRGTNTGELFF
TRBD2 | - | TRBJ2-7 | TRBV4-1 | TGCGCCAGCAGCCAAGGACTAGCGAACTCCTACGAGCAGTACTTC | CASSQGLANSYEQYF
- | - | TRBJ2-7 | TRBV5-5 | TGTGCCAGCAGCTTCTATCTCTACGAGCAGTACTTC | CASSFYLYEQYF
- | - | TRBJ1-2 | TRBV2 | TGTGCCAGCAGTGAAGTAGGGAGCTATGGCTACACCTTC | CASSEVGSYGYTF
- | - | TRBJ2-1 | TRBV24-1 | TGTGCCACCAGTGATATTGGGGGGAAAGACAATGAGCAGTTCTTC | CATSDIGGKDNEQFF
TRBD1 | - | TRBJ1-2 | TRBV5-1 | TGCGCCAGCAGCTTGGCCAAACAGGGGGACTATGGCTACACCTTC | CASSLAKQGDYGYTF